The 19 T cell receptor beta chains in this list originate from one sample, sequenced in a study of blood T cell repertoires in COVID-19. TCRdb's table, derived via immunoSEQ multiplex PCR, lists solely in-frame clones and lacks some. The profile covers fewer than 350,000 clones, with 70% to 90% appearing a single time and 1.5% to 2% taken by the ten largest. Specimen: peripheral blood. The receptors were sampled from a woman aged 25 to 39 with COVID-19, enrolled during active disease.

The chain has TRBV5-6 and TRBJ2-2; D perhaps matches TRBD1 (6 bases). V shed 3 bases and J shed 2 bases, with 11 bases lying between them. This CDR3 region has 15 residues. The germline V gene has CDR1 SGHDT and CDR2 YYEEEE. The CDR3 loop reads CASSYGQTNTGELFF. CDR3 in DNA: TGTGCCAGCAGCTACGGACAGACAAACACCGGGGAGCTGTTTTTT.

A word on this clone: The same CDR3 is also encoded by other DNA sequences in this sample. The rearrangement links TRBV5-6 to TRBJ1-6, with D tentatively TRBD1 (6 bases). The CDR3 runs to 13 residues. Germline-derived CDR1 and CDR2 are SGHDT and YYEEEE. Trimming stripped 4 bases from V and 7 bases from J, with 9 bases between. CDR3 in amino acids: CASSLDRNSPLHF. The CDR3 DNA follows: TGTGCCAGCAGCCTAGACAGGAATTCACCCCTCCACTTT.

This chain joins TRBV6-5 and TRBJ1-2; D unclear. This CDR3 comprises 15 residues. Trimming stripped 10 bases from V and 4 bases from J, with 22 bases between. Germline V gives CDR1 MNHEY, CDR2 SVGAGI. CDR3 loop: CAISPTLDGGYGYTF. The CDR3 coding sequence is TGTGCCATCTCCCCGACCCTGGACGGAGGCTATGGCTACACCTTC.

The chain couples TRBV6-5 to TRBJ1-6; D is ambiguous. The CDR3 has 13 amino acids. Germline assignment: CDR1 MNHEY and CDR2 SVGAGI. Trimming took 7 bases from V and 6 from J, leaving 10 bases between them. This CDR3 is CASKGAPNSPLHF. The CDR3 DNA sequence: TGTGCCAGCAAGGGAGCCCCTAATTCACCCCTCCACTTT.

The V and J genes are TRBV5-1 and TRBJ2-2; D possibly corresponds to TRBD1 (6 bases). The CDR3 is 15 amino acids. From germline, CDR1 is SGHRS and CDR2 YFSETQ. The ends were cut back, 4 bases at V and 3 bases at J, with 13 bases in the middle. CDR3 loop: CASSHGPGDTGELFF. CDR3 bases: TGCGCCAGCAGCCACGGTCCAGGGGACACCGGGGAGCTGTTTTTT.

The genes are TRBV27 and TRBJ1-1; no clear D gene. V was shortened by 5 bases and J by 0 bases, with 13 bases between the two germline ends. CDR3 size: 15 residues. The germline V gene encodes CDR1 MNHEY and CDR2 SMNVEV (reference sequence). The CDR3 sequence is CASSGSSGMNTEAFF. DNA for the CDR3: TGTGCCAGCAGTGGGTCGTCCGGGATGAACACTGAAGCTTTCTTT.

The chain couples TRBV5-1 to TRBJ1-5; D gene ambiguous. The CDR3 totals 14 residues. V dropped 0 bases and J dropped 3 bases, with 7 bases sitting between them. Per the germline V gene, CDR1 is SGHRS and CDR2 is YFSETQ. DNA for the CDR3: TGCGCCAGCAGCTTGGGGCCGAACAATCAGCCCCAGCATTTT. Translating it yields CASSLGPNNQPQHF.

V and J are TRBV5-1 and TRBJ2-7, with D possibly matching TRBD2 (5 bases). The CDR3 loop spans 13 amino acids. From germline, CDR1 is SGHRS and CDR2 YFSETQ. V was cut by 3 bases and J by 4 bases, with 11 bases left in between. For the CDR3, the DNA is TGCGCCAGCAGCTCCGGACTCTCTTACGAGCAGTACTTC. Its protein product is CASSSGLSYEQYF.

The V call is TRBV6-6, the J call TRBJ1-2; TRBD1 aligns across 7 bases. Germline assignment: CDR1 MNHNY and CDR2 SVGAGI (reference sequence). Trimming cost V 5 bases and J 4 bases; bases outside gene matches: 1. The CDR3 is made up of 12 amino acids. CDR3 region: CASSGDSYGYTF. DNA for the CDR3: TGTGCCAGCAGTGGGGACAGCTATGGCTACACCTTC.

The rearrangement links TRBV5-5 to TRBJ2-7; a possible D gene is TRBD1 (6 bases). From germline, CDR1 is SGHKS and CDR2 YYEKEE (reference sequence). V was pared by 3 bases and J by 3 bases, with 10 bases between. The CDR3 sequence is 13 residues long. Written as DNA, the CDR3 is TGTGCCAGCAGCTCACAGGGTATCTACGAGCAGTACTTC. It codes for CASSSQGIYEQYF.

The V gene is TRBV29-1, the J gene TRBJ2-1, with 9 bases identical to TRBD2. Germline CDR1 reads SQVTM; CDR2 reads ANQGSEA. CDR3 size: 15 residues. V shed 2 bases and J 2 bases; nucleotides not matched to a gene: 4. The CDR3 DNA follows: TGCAGCGTTGAACCCCGCGGGGGGGCCTACAATGAGCAGTTCTTC. Translating it yields CSVEPRGGAYNEQFF.

This clone has just one count. The chain joins TRBV7-2 to TRBJ2-1; TRBD1 matches at 8 bases. Germline lookup yields CDR1 SGHTA and CDR2 FQGNSA. J was trimmed by 6 bases and V by 4 bases; bases with no gene match: 5. The CDR3 totals 14 residues. The CDR3 protein is CASSSGQGFNEQFF. CDR3 coding DNA: TGTGCCAGCAGCTCAGGACAGGGTTTCAATGAGCAGTTCTTC.

On this clone: One end of the junction fails to match germline, which may point to a read error. J is TRBJ1-2 and V is TRBV4-2, with TRBD1 as a possible D gene (5 bases). Looked up from germline, CDR1 is LGHNA and CDR2 is YNFKEQ. The CDR3 contains 16 residues. The CDR3 nucleotides read TGTGCCAGCAACCAAGGCAGGGTCACGGATAACTATGGCTACACCTTC. It encodes CASNQGRVTDNYGYTF.

CDR3 nucleotide sequence: TGTGCCAGCAGCCTCCGGGACAGGGGGCTTATTACTGAAGCTTTCTTT. The encoded protein is CASSLRDRGLITEAFF. The rearrangement joins TRBV7-6 to TRBJ1-1; 12 bases fit TRBD1. The CDR3 runs 16 residues. Germline assignment: CDR1 SGHVS and CDR2 FNYEAQ. V lost 5 bases to trimming and J lost 5 bases; unmatched junction nucleotides: 9.

The chain recombines TRBV19 with TRBJ2-1; the match to TRBD2 covers 11 bases. V trimming: 2 bases; J trimming: 7 bases; junction bases outside the gene matches: 19. This CDR3 is 20 amino acids long. The germline CDR1 and CDR2 sequences are LNHDA and SQIVND (reference sequence). The CDR3: CASSILFFATSGGGKNEQFF. The CDR3 DNA reads TGTGCCAGTAGTATACTTTTTTTTGCAACTAGCGGGGGTGGAAAAAATGAGCAGTTCTTC.

V usage is TRBV10-3 and J usage is TRBJ1-2; TRBD1 matches 8 bases. The CDR3 runs to 14 residues. With 3 bases clipped from V and 3 bases from J, the junction kept 3 bases outside the gene matches. Germline CDR1 and CDR2: ENHRY and SYGVKD. CDR3 residues: CAISERTGYYGYTF. DNA for the CDR3: TGTGCCATCAGTGAACGGACAGGGTACTATGGCTACACCTTC.

This clone showed up just once. This chain connects TRBV4-2 to TRBJ1-2, with D possibly being TRBD1 (6 bases). V dropped 3 bases and J dropped 0 bases, with 14 bases sitting between them. The germline CDR1 and CDR2 sequences are LGHNA and YNFKEQ. This CDR3 comprises 16 residues. The CDR3 nucleotides read TGTGCCAGCAGCCAGTCTCCACAGGGTACTAACTATGGCTACACCTTC. It codes for CASSQSPQGTNYGYTF.

V and J are TRBV7-6 and TRBJ2-1, with 8 bases matching TRBD2. Per germline, CDR1 SGHVS and CDR2 FNYEAQ. The CDR3 sequence is 15 residues long. V gave up 5 bases and J gave up 5 bases; unmatched junction bases: 8. CDR3 in DNA: TGTGCCAGCAGCCCTTTATCGCGGGGGGACAATGAGCAGTTCTTC. Residues: CASSPLSRGDNEQFF.

The chain couples TRBV2 to TRBJ1-5; D is uncertain. The CDR3 contains 13 residues. CDR1 and CDR2 (germline): SNHLY, FYNNEI. V lost 5 bases, J lost 5 bases, and 10 bases lay in between. CDR3 protein: CASSPSTDQPQHF. CDR3 sequence (DNA): TGTGCCAGCAGTCCTTCCACTGATCAGCCCCAGCATTTT.